The text below deals with one TCR beta chain. No antigen is known for it. This sample was included in a study of T cells in Graves' hyperthyroidism and ophthalmopathy. Study results and limitations: The blood repertoire included most of the expanded thyroid clonotypes above 0.001.

Clinical symptoms, serum thyroxine, TRAb, thyroid ultrasound and orbital computed tomography informed diagnoses. RNA transcripts provided the source from which TCR beta CDR3 regions were amplified. First-round RT-PCR of the TCR CDR3 relied on the HTBI primer set. TCRdb reprocessed the multiplex PCR reads with MiXCR, giving one entry per CDR3 protein. Counted here are 700,000 to 950,000 distinct CDR3 sequences, 30% to 40% occurring once; the ten biggest clones make up around 30%. V was trimmed by 1 base and J by 5 bases, leaving 11 bases between them. Germline CDR1 SEHNR, CDR2 FQNEAQ (reference sequence). The CDR3 loop spans 14 amino acids.

The chain recombines TRBV7-9 with TRBJ2-5, with D uncertain. The origin of this receptor is a woman aged 40-49 years with Graves' hyperthyroidism. Sequencing was carried out using blood. CDR3 amino acids: CASSLGPVRETQYF. The CDR3 DNA follows: TGTGCCAGCAGCTTAGGTCCAGTTCGGGAGACCCAGTACTTC.